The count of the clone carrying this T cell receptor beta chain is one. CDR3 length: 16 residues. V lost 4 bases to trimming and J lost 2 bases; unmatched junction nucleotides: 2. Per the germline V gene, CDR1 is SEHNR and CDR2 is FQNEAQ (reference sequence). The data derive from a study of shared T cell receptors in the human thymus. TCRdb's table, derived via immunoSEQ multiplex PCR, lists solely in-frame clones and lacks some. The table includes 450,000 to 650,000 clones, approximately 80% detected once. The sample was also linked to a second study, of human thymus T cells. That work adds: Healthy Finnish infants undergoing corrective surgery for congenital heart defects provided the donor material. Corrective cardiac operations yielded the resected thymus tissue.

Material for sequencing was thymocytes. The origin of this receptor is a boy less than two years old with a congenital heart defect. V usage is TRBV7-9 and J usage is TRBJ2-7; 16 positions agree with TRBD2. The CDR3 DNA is TGTGCCAGCAGCTCGGGGACTAGCGGGAGGGCCTACGAGCAGTACTTC. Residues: CASSSGTSGRAYEQYF.